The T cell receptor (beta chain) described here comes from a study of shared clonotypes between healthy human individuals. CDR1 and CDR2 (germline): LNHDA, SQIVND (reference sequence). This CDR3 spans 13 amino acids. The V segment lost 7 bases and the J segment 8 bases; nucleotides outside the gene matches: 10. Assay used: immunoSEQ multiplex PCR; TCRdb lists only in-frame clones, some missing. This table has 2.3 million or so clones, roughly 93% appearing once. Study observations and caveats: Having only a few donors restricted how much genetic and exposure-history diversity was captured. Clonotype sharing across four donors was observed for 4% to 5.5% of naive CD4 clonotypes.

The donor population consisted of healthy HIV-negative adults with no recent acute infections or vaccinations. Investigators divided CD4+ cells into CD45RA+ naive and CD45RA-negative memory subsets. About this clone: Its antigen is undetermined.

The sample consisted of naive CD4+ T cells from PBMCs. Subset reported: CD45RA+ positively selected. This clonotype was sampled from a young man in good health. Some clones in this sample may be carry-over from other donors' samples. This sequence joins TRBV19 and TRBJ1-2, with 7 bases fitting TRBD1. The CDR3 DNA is TGTGCCAGTACCCCGGGGACAGACCGGGGCTACACCTTC. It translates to CASTPGTDRGYTF.